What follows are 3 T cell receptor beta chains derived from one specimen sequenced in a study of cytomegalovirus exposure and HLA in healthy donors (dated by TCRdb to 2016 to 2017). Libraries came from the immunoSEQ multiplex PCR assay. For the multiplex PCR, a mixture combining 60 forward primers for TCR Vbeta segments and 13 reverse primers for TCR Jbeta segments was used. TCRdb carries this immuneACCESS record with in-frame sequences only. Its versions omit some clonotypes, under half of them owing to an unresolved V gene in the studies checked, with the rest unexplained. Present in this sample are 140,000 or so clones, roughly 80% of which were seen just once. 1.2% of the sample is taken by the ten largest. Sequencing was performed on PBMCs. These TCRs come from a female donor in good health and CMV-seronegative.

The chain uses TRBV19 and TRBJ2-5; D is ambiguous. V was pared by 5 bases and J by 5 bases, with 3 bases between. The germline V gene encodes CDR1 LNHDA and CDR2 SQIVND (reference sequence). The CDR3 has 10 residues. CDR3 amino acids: CASSLETQYF. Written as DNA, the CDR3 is TGTGCCAGTAGTCTTGAGACCCAGTACTTC.

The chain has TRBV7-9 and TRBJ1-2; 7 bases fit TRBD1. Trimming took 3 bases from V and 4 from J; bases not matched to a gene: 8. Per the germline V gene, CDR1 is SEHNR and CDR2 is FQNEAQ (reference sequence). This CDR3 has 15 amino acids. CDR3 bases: TGTGCCAGCAGCTTCCCGGGAGGGGGCGCCTATGGCTACACCTTC. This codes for CASSFPGGGAYGYTF. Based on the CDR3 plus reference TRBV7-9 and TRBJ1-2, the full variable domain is DTGVSQNPRHKITKRGQNVTFRCDPISEHNRLYWYRQTLGQGPEFLTYFQNEAQLEKSRLLSDRFSAERPKGSFSTLEIQRTEQGDSAMYLCASSFPGGGAYGYTFGSGTRLTVV.

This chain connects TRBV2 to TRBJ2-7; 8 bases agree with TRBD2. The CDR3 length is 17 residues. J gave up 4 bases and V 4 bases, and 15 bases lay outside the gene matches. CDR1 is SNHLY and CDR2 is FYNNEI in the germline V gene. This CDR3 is CASSAQRPGGTWYEQYF. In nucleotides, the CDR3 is TGTGCCAGCAGTGCCCAACGACCGGGAGGGACCTGGTACGAGCAGTACTTC.